The clone carrying this T cell receptor (beta chain) was seen more than once but under ten times. Its specificity is unknown. This entry comes from a study of molecular identifiers for immune sequencing clone quantification. Study summary: Within a replicate experiment, RNA obtained from either approximately 22,000 or 94,000 naive CD8 cells was divided into five aliquots, and four of those aliquots were then sequenced.

Based on a CD8+CD4-CCR7+CD45RA+ profile, naive CD8 T cells were sorted. It was with previously described methods and listed TCR primers that bulk TCR libraries were made. TCRdb re-called the PCR reads with MiXCR, one entry per CDR3 protein. The sample consists of over 85,000 distinct CDR3 sequences, 35% of them appearing once. Study observations and caveats: Jurkat TCR RNA spiked in from one cell could reportedly be detected among 1.1 million or so naive cells.

This CDR3 comprises 13 residues. Trimming left V 5 bases short and J 0 bases short, with 6 bases between. Germline assignment: CDR1 SEHNR and CDR2 FQNEAQ (reference sequence). The receptor was derived from a human donor in good health. Some libraries in this study had Jurkat cell RNA spiked in. The sequenced sample consisted of naive CD8+ T cells from blood, with Jurkat cell RNA spiked in. Regarding subset: FACS-sorted CD8+CD4-CCR7+CD45RA+ naive T cells. The chain joins TRBV7-9 to TRBJ2-3; D unclear. This CDR3 reads CASSGPSTDTQYF. The DNA of the CDR3 is TGTGCCAGCAGCGGGCCTAGCACAGATACGCAGTATTTT.